These T cell receptor beta chains were read from a single sample in a study of blood T cell repertoires in COVID-19. TCRdb keeps only in-frame clones here, not all; method: immunoSEQ multiplex PCR. The data contain about 230,000 clones, roughly 83% of them singletons. The sequencing sample was made of peripheral blood. The receptor source for this set is a woman between 50 and 59 years old with acute or convalescent COVID-19. The CDR3 runs from the conserved cysteine through the conserved F or W. D genes are given only for firm matches. The listing skips clone size in some rows; elsewhere it reads once, few, many or a size class.

TRBJ2-7	13	.	.	TRBV7-3	TGTGCCAGCAGCTCACCCCCAGCCTACGAGCAGTACTTC	CASSSPPAYEQYF
TRBJ2-5	14	TRBD2	.	TRBV11-3	TGTGCCAGCAGCCCCGGACTAGCGACAGAGACCCAGTACTTC	CASSPGLATETQYF
TRBJ2-7	12	.	.	TRBV27	TGTGCCAGCAGTCTAACTCCCTACGAGCAGTACTTC	CASSLTPYEQYF
TRBJ2-1	12	.	.	TRBV5-1	TGCGCCAGCAGCTTGACTAGGAATGAGCAGTTCTTC	CASSLTRNEQFF
TRBJ2-7	17	TRBD1	.	TRBV25-1	TGTGCCAGCAGGGTCAAATCCTCGGACAGGGCTGGATACGAGCAGTACTTC	CASRVKSSDRAGYEQYF
TRBJ1-2	16	.	.	TRBV19	TGTGCCAGTAGCGCGATCGGGGGGACCTTTAACTATGGCTACACCTTC	CASSAIGGTFNYGYTF
TRBJ2-1	12	.	few	TRBV30	TGTGCCTGGAGCCCATCCCCCAATGAGCAGTTCTTC	CAWSPSPNEQFF
TRBJ1-4	19	.	.	TRBV4-2	TGTGCCAGCAGCCTCGACCCACCCGGGGGGGCCACAACTAATGAAAAACTGTTTTTT	CASSLDPPGGATTNEKLFF
TRBJ1-1	13	.	.	TRBV24-1	TGTGCCACCAGGGGAGGGTGGAACACTGAAGCTTTCTTT	CATRGGWNTEAFF
TRBJ1-6	16	TRBD1	.	TRBV19	TGTGCCAGTAGTAGGACAGGGGGCGCGTCTAATTCACCCCTCCACTTT	CASSRTGGASNSPLHF
TRBJ2-5	13	.	.	TRBV19	TGTGCCAGTAGTATCCCCCACGGAGAGACCCAGTACTTC	CASSIPHGETQYF
TRBJ1-2	14	.	.	TRBV3-1/TRBV3-2	TGTGCCAGCAGCCCTCGAGGGCAGGACTATGGCTACACCTTC	CASSPRGQDYGYTF
TRBJ2-1	14	TRBD2	.	TRBV9	TGTGCCAGCAGCGCGGGACTAGCGGGCAATGAGCAGTTCTTC	CASSAGLAGNEQFF
TRBJ2-7	14	TRBD1	.	TRBV18	TGTGCCAGCTCACAAGACCAGGGGGCTAGAGAGCAGTACTTC	CASSQDQGAREQYF
TRBJ1-1	12	.	.	TRBV28	TGTGCCAGCAGGGGGCATGGGACTGAAGCTTTCTTT	CASRGHGTEAFF
TRBJ1-1	13	.	once	TRBV7-8	TGTGCCAGCAGCTACGGCGCCGGGACTGAAGCTTTCTTT	CASSYGAGTEAFF
TRBJ1-6	15	.	few	TRBV7-3	TGTGCCAGCAGCTTCACCGGGGGGGCTGGTTCACCCCTCCACTTT	CASSFTGGAGSPLHF
TRBJ1-6	15	TRBD1	once	TRBV10-3	TGTGCCATCAGTTCGGGGGGACAGGGAAATTCACCCCTCCACTTT	CAISSGGQGNSPLHF
TRBJ1-2	13	.	.	TRBV30	TGTGCCTGGAATTCACAGGGAACTGATGGCTACACCTTC	CAWNSQGTDGYTF
TRBJ1-1	13	.	.	TRBV10-3	TGTGCCATCAGTGAGTCTAGTGGCGGTGAAGCTTTCTTT	CAISESSGGEAFF
TRBJ2-7	14	TRBD1	.	TRBV7-9	TGTGCCAGCAGCCGGAACAGGGGTGTGAACGAGCAGTACTTC	CASSRNRGVNEQYF
TRBJ1-2	16	TRBD1	.	TRBV7-9	TGTGCCAGCAGCCCACCAAGGAGGGGGCCCAACTATGGCTACACCTTC	CASSPPRRGPNYGYTF
TRBJ1-2	13	TRBD1	few	TRBV12-3/TRBV12-4	TGTGCCAGCAGTTTCCCAGGGGGCCAGGGCTACACCTTC	CASSFPGGQGYTF
TRBJ2-7	16	TRBD2	.	TRBV6-5	TGTGCCAGCAGTTACTCCGGGACTAGCGGGGGGTACGAGCAGTACTTC	CASSYSGTSGGYEQYF
TRBJ2-1	13	.	.	TRBV12-3/TRBV12-4	TGTGCCAGCAGTTTAAGCCCGGACAATGAGCAGTTCTTC	CASSLSPDNEQFF
TRBJ1-4	14	.	.	TRBV30	TGTGCCTGGAGTTCGACCAGGGGCGGAGAAAAACTGTTTTTT	CAWSSTRGGEKLFF
TRBJ1-4	13	TRBD1	.	TRBV6-5	TGTGCCAGCAGCCAGGGACAGAATGAAAAACTGTTTTTT	CASSQGQNEKLFF
TRBJ1-6	14	.	few	TRBV10-3	TGTGCCATCAGTGCTCAAATCCTAAATTCACCCCTCCACTTT	CAISAQILNSPLHF
TRBJ2-1	19	.	.	TRBV10-3	TGTGCCATCAGTGAGTTGAGGGATGCCCGGCCCGACTCCTACAATGAGCAGTTCTTC	CAISELRDARPDSYNEQFF
TRBJ2-3	11	.	once	TRBV12-3/TRBV12-4	TGTGCCAGCAGTCCCGGGTATACGCAGTATTTT	CASSPGYTQYF
TRBJ2-5	15	TRBD2	.	TRBV7-8	TGTGCCAGCAGCCCTTACGGGGGGGGGCAAGAGACCCAGTACTTC	CASSPYGGGQETQYF
TRBJ2-1	15	.	.	TRBV27	TGTGCCAGCAGTTTCAGCTGGCTAGCGCCCAATGAGCAGTTCTTC	CASSFSWLAPNEQFF
TRBJ1-1	13	.	.	TRBV3-1/TRBV3-2	TGTGCCAGCAGCCTCAGTGGGAGCACTGAAGCTTTCTTT	CASSLSGSTEAFF
TRBJ2-7	14	.	.	TRBV29-1	TGCAGCGTTGGAAGCGCAGGGGACTCCTACGAGCAGTACTTC	CSVGSAGDSYEQYF
TRBJ1-1	15	.	.	TRBV7-9	TGTGCCAGCAGCTTTCTCCCAGGTGCGAACACTGAAGCTTTCTTT	CASSFLPGANTEAFF